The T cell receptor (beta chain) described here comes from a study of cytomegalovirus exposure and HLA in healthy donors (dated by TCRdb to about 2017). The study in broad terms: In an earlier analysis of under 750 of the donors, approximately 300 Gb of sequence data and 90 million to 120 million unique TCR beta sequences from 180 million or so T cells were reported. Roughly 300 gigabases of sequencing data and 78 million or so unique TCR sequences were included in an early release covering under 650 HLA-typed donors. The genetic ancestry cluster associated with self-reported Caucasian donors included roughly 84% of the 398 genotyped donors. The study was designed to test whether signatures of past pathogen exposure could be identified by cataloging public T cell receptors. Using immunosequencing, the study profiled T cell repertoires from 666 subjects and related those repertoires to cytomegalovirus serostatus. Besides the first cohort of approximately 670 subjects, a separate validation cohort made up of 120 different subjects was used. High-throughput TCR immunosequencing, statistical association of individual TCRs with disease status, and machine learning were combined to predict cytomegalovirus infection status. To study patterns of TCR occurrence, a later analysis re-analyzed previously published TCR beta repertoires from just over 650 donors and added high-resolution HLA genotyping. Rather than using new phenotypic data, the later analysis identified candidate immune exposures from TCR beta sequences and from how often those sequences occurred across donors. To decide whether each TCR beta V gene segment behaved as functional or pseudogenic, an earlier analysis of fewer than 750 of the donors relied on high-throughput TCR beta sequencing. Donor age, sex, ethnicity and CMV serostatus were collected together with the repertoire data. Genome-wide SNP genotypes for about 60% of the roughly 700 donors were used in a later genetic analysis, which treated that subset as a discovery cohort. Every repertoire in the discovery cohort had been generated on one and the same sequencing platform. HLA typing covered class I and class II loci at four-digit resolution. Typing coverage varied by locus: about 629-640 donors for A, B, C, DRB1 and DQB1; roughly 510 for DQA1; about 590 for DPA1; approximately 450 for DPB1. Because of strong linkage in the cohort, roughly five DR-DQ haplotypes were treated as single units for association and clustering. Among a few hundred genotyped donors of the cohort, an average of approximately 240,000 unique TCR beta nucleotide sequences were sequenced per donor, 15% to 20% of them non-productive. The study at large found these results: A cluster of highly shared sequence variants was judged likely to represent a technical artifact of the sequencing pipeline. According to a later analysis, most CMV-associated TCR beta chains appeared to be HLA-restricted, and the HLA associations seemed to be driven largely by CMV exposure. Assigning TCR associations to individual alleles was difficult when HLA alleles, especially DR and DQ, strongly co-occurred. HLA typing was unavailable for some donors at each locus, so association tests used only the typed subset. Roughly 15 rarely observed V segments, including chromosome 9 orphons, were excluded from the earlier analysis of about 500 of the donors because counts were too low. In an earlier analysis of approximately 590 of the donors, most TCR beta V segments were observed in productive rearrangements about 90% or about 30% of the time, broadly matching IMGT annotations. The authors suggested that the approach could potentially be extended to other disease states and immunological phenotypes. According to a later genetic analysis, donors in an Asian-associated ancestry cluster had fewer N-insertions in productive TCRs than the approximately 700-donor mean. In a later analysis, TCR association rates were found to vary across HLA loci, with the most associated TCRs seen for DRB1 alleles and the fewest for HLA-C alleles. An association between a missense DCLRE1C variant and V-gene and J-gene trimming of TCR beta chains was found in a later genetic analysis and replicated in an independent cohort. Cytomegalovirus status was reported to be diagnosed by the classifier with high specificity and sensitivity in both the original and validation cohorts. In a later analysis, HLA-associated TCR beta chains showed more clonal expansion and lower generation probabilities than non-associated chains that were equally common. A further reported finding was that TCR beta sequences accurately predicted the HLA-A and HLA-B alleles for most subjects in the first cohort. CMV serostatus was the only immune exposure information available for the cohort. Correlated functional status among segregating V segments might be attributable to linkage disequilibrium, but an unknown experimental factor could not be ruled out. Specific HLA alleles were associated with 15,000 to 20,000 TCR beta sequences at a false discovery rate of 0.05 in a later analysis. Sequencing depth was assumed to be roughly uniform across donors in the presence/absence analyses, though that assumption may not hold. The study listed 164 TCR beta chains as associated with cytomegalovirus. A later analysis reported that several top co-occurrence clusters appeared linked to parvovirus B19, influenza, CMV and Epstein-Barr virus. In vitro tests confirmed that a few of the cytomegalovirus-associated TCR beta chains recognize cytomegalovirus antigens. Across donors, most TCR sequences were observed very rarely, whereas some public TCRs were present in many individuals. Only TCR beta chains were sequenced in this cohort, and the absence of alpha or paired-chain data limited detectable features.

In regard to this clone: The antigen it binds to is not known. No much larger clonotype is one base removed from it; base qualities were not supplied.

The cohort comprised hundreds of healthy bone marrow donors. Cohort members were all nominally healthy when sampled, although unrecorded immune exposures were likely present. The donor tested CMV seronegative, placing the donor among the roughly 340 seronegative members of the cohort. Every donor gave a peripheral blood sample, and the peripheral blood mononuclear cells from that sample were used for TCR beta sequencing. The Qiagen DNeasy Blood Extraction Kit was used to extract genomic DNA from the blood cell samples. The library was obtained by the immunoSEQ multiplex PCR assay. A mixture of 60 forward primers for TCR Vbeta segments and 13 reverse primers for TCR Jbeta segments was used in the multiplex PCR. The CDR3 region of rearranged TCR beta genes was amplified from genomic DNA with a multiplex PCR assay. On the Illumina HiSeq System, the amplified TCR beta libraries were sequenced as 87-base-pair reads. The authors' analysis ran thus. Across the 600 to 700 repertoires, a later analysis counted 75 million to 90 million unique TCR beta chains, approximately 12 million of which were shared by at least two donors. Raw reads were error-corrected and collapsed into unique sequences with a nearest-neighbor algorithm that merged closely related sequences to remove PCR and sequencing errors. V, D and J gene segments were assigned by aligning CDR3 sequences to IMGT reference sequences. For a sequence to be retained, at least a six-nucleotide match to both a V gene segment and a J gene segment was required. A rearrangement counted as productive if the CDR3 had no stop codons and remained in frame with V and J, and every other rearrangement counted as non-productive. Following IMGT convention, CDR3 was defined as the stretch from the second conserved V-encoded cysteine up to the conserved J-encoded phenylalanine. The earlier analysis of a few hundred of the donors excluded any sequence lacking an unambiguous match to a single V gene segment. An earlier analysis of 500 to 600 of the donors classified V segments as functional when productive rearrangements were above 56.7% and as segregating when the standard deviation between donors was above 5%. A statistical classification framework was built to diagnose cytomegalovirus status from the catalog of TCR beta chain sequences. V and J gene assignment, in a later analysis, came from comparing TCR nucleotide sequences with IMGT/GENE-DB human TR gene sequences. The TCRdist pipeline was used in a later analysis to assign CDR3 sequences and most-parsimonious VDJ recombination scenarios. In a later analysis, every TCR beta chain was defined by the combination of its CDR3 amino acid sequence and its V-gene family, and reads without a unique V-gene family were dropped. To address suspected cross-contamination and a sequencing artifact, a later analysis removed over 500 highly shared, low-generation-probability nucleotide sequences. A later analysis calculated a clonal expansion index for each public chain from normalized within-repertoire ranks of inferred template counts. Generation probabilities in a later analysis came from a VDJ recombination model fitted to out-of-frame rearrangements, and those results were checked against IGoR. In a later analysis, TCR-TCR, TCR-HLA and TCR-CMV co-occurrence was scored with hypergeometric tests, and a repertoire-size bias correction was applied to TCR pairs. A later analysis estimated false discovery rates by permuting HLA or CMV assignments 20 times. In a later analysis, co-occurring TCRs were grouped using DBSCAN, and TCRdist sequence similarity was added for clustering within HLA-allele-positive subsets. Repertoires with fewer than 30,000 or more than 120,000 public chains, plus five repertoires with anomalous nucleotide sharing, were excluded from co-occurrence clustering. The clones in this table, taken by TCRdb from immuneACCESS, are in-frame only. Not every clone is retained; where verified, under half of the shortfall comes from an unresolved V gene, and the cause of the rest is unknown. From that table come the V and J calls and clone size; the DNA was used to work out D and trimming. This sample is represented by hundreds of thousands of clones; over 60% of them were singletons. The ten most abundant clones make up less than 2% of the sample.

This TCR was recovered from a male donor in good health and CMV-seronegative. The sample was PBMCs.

The CDR3 reads as follows: CASSQPGAPYGYTF. The nucleotide sequence is TGTGCCAGCAGCCAACCTGGAGCACCCTATGGCTACACCTTC. Recombination joined TRBV14 with TRBJ1-2; the D gene lacks a confident call. The germline ends are 11 bases apart after V is trimmed by 2 bases and J by 4 bases. The germline V gene sets CDR1 to SGHDN and CDR2 to FVKESK. The CDR3 runs 14 residues from the cysteine to the phenylalanine. Only the CDR3 part of the read is kept: 42 bases, read in frame from the first base.